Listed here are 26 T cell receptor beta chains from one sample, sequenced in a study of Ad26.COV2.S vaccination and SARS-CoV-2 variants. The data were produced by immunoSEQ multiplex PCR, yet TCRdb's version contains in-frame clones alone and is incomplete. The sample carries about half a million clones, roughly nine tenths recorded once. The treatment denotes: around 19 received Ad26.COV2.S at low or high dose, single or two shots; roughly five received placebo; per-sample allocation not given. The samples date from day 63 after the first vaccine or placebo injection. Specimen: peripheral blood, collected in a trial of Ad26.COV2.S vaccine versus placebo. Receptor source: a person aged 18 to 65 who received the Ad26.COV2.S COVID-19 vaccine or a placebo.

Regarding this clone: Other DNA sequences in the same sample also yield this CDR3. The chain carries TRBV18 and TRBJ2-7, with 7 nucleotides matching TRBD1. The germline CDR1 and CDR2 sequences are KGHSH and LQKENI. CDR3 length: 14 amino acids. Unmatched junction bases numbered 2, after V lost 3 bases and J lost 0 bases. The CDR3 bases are TGTGCCAGCTCACCGGGGACAGACTCCTACGAGCAGTACTTC. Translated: CASSPGTDSYEQYF.

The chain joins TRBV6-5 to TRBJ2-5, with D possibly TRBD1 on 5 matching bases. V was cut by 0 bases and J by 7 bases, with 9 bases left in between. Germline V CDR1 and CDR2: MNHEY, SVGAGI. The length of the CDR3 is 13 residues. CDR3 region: CASSYSSQGTQYF. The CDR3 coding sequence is TGTGCCAGCAGTTACTCGTCTCAGGGGACCCAGTACTTC.

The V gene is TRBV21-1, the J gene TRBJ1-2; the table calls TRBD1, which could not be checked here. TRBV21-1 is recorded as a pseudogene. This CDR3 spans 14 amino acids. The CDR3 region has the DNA TGTGCCAGCTCCTACCAGGGTCCCAACTATGGCTACACCTTC. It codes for CASSYQGPNYGYTF.

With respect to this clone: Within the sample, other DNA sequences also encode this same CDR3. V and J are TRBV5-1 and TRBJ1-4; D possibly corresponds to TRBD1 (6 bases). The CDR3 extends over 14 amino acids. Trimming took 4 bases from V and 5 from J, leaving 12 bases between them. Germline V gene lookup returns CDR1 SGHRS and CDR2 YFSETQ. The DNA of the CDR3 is TGCGCCAGCAGCCCGGACAGTACCAATGAAAAACTGTTTTTT. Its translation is CASSPDSTNEKLFF.

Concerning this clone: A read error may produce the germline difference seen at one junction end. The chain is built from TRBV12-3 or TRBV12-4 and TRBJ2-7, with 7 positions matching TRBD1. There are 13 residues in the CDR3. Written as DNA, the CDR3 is TGTGCCAGCAGTCCTACTTCGCAGGGGGTGGTGGACTTC. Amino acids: CASSPTSQGVVDF.

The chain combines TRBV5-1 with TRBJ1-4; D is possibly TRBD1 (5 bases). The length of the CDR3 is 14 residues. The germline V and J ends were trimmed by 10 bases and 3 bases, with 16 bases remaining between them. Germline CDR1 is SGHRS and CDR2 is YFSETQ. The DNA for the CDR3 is TGCGCCTCCAGCGTGGGACCCTCTAATGAAAAACTGTTTTTT. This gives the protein CASSVGPSNEKLFF. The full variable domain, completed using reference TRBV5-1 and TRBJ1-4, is KAGVTQTPRYLIKTRGQQVTLSCSPISGHRSVSWYQQTPGQGLQFLFEYFSETQRNKGNFPGRFSGRQFSNSRSEMNVSTLELGDSALYLCASSVGPSNEKLFFGSGTQLSVL.

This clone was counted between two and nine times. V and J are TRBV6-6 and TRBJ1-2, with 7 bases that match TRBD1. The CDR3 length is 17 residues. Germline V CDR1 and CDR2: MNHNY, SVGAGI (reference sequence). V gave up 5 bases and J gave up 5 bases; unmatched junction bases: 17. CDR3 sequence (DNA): TGTGCCAGCAGTCCTGGGACAGCACCGATCCCTCTGTATGGCTACACCTTC. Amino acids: CASSPGTAPIPLYGYTF.

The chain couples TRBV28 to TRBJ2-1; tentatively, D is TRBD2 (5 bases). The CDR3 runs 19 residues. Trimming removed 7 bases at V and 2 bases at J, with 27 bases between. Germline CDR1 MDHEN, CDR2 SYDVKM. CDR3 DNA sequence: TGTGCCAGCACCAGACAAATTCAAACGGAGGTGGGTCCCTACAATGAGCAGTTCTTC. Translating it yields CASTRQIQTEVGPYNEQFF.

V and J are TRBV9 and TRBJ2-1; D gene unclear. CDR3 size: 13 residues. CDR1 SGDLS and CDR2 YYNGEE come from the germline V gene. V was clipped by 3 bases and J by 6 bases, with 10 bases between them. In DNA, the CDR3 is TGTGCCAGCAGCGAGGACCGCGTCAATGAGCAGTTCTTC. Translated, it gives CASSEDRVNEQFF.

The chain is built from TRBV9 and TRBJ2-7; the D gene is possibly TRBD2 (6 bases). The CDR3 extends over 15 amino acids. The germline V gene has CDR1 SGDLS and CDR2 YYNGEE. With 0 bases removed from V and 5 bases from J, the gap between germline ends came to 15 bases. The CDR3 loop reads CASSVAGSPWNEQYF. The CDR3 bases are TGTGCCAGCAGCGTAGCCGGGAGCCCTTGGAACGAGCAGTACTTC.

This chain's CDR3 is CASSGREAVIYGYTF. CDR3 bases: TGTGCCAGTAGTGGCAGGGAAGCGGTGATCTATGGCTACACCTTC. This chain uses TRBV28 with TRBJ1-2; TRBD1 is a possible D gene (5 bases). The V end lost 9 bases, the J end lost 4 bases, and 21 bases lay between the germline ends. The CDR3 contains 15 residues. Germline V lookup: CDR1 MDHEN, CDR2 SYDVKM.

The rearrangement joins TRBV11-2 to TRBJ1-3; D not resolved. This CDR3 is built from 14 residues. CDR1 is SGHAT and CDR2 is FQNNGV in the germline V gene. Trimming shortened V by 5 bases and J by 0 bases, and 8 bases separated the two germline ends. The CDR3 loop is CASSRGSSGNTIYF. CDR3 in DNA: TGTGCCAGCAGCCGAGGAAGCTCTGGAAACACCATATATTTT.

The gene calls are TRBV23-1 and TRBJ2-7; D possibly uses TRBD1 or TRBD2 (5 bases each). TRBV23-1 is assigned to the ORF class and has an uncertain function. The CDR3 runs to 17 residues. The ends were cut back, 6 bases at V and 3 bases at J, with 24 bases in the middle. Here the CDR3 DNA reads TGCGCCAGCAGACTGGCAAGAGAAACCGGGACGCACTACGAGCAGTACTTC. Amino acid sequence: CASRLARETGTHYEQYF.

The CDR3 region is CAISGPGQGSDTQYF. CDR3 nucleotides: TGTGCCATCAGTGGGCCTGGACAGGGCTCAGATACGCAGTATTTT. The rearrangement joins TRBV10-3 to TRBJ2-3; TRBD1 aligns across 8 bases. Germline CDR1 reads ENHRY; CDR2 reads SYGVKD. The CDR3 runs to 15 residues. Trimming took 4 bases from V and 4 from J; bases not matched to a gene: 7.

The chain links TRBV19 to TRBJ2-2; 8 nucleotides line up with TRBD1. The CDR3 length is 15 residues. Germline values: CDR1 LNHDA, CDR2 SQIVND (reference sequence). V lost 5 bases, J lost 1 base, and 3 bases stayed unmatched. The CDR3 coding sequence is TGTGCCAGTAGTCCCGGGACAGGGAACACCGGGGAGCTGTTTTTT. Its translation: CASSPGTGNTGELFF.

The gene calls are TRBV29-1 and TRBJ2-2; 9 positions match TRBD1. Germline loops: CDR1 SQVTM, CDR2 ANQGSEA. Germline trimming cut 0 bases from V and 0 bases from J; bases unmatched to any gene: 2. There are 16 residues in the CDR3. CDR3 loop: CSVEDWTGANTGELFF. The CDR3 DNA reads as TGCAGCGTTGAAGATTGGACAGGGGCGAACACCGGGGAGCTGTTTTTT.

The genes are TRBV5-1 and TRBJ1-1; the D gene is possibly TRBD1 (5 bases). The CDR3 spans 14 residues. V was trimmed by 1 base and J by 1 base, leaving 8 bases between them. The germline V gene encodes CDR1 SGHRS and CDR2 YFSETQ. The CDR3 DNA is TGCGCCAGCAGCTTGTTGACAGAGAACACTGAAGCTTTCTTT. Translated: CASSLLTENTEAFF.

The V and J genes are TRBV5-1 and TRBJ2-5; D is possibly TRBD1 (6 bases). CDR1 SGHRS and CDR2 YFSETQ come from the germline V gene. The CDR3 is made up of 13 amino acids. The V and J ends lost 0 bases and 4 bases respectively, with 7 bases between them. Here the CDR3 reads CASSLGTAETQYF. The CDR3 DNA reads TGCGCCAGCAGCTTGGGGACAGCAGAGACCCAGTACTTC.

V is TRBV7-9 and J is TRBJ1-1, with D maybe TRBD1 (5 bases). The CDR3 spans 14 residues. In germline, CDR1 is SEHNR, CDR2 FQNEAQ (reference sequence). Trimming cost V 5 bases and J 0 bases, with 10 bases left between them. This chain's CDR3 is CASSRGAMNTEAFF. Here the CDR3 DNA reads TGTGCCAGCAGCCGAGGGGCAATGAACACTGAAGCTTTCTTT.

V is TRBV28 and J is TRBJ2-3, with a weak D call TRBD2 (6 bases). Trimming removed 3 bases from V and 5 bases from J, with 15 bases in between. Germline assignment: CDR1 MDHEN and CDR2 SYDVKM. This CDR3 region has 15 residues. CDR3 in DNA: TGTGCCAGCAGTTTGGGAGGCCGTGCGGTAGATACGCAGTATTTT. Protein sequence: CASSLGGRAVDTQYF.

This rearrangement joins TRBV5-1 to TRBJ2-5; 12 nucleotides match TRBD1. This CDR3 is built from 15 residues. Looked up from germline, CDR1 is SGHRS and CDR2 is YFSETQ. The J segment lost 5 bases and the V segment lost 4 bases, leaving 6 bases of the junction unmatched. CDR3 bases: TGCGCCAGCAGCCCGGGACAGGGGGCACCGGAGACCCAGTACTTC. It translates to CASSPGQGAPETQYF.

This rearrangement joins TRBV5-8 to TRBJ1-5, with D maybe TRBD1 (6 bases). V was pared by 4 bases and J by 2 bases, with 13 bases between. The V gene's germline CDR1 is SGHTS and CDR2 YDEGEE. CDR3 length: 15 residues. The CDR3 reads CASSKGQIGNQPQHF. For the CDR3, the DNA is TGTGCCAGCAGCAAGGGACAAATAGGCAATCAGCCCCAGCATTTT.

CDR3 DNA: TGTGCCAGCAGCAAAGAAGGAGGGGAGTACGAAAAACTGTTTTTT. It codes for CASSKEGGEYEKLFF. The chain has TRBV7-9 and TRBJ1-4; weak D call: TRBD1 (5 bases). Trimming left V 5 bases short and J 8 bases short, with 18 bases between. The germline V gene encodes CDR1 SEHNR and CDR2 FQNEAQ (reference sequence). This CDR3 is 15 amino acids long.

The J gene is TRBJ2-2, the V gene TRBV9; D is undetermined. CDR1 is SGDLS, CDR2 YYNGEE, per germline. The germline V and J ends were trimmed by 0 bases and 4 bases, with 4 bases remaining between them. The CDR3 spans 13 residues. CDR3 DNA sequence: TGTGCCAGCAGCGTAGCCCCCACCGGGGAGCTGTTTTTT. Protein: CASSVAPTGELFF.

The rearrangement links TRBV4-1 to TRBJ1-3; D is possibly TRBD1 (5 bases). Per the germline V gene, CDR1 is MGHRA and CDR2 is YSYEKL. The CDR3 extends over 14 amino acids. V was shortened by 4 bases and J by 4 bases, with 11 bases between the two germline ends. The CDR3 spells CASSPGTNGNTIYF. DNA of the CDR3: TGCGCCAGCAGCCCAGGGACGAACGGAAACACCATATATTTT.

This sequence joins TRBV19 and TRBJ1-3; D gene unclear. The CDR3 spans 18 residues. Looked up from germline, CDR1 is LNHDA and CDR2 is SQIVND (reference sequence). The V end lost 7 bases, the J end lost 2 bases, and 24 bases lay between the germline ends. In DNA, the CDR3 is TGTGCCAGTAATTCTATCACAGCAACCCTACGGACTGGAAACACCATATATTTT. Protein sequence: CASNSITATLRTGNTIYF.